What follows are 21 T cell receptor beta chains derived from one specimen sequenced in a study of T cells after yellow fever vaccination. TCRdb fed the 5' RACE reads into MiXCR, producing one record per CDR3 protein. Among 200,000 to 300,000 distinct CDR3 sequences, about 3.7% were seen once, and the ten largest hold around 20%. The input for sequencing was PBMCs, taken 15 days after the yellow fever booster vaccination. Receptors were obtained from a man in his late teens or twenties who received the YFV17D yellow fever vaccine.

This clonotype was observed many times. The chain recombines TRBV5-1 with TRBJ2-3, with a tentative D call TRBD1 (5 bases). Germline values: CDR1 SGHRS, CDR2 YFSETQ. The CDR3 loop spans 14 amino acids. V was cut by 2 bases and J by 4 bases, with 11 bases left in between. CDR3 sequence: CASSFVWGPDTQYF. In nucleotides, the CDR3 is TGCGCCAGCAGCTTTGTGTGGGGCCCAGATACGCAGTATTTT. The entire variable domain, with the rest obtained from reference TRBV5-1 and TRBJ2-3, is as follows: KAGVTQTPRYLIKTRGQQVTLSCSPISGHRSVSWYQQTPGQGLQFLFEYFSETQRNKGNFPGRFSGRQFSNSRSEMNVSTLELGDSALYLCASSFVWGPDTQYFGPGTRLTVL.

At least ten counts were recorded for this clonotype. One junction end disagrees with the germline gene, perhaps due to a read error. The gene calls are TRBV7-9 and TRBJ2-7; 7 bases agree with TRBD1. The CDR3 is 13 residues long. Germline CDR1 and CDR2: SEHNR and FQNEAQ (reference sequence). CDR3: CASTLQGPYEQYF. The CDR3 nucleotides read TGTGCCAGCACCTTACAGGGGCCCTACGAGCAGTACTTC.

This clonotype was seen at least ten times. This chain joins TRBV4-3 and TRBJ2-2; the D is unclear. Germline CDR1 reads LGHNA; CDR2 reads YSLEER. V was cut by 0 bases and J by 3 bases, with 14 bases left in between. The CDR3 contains 17 residues. CDR3: CASSQELARVDTGELFF. In DNA, the CDR3 is TGCGCCAGCAGCCAAGAACTGGCCAGAGTGGACACCGGGGAGCTGTTTTTT.

The rearrangement uses TRBV9 and TRBJ2-3; a possible D gene is TRBD2 (5 bases). The CDR3 has 17 residues. Trimming left V 2 bases short and J 2 bases short, with 18 bases between. Germline loops: CDR1 SGDLS, CDR2 YYNGEE. The CDR3 bases are TGTGCCAGCAGCGTTGCTTCTACTAGTCTAGTCACAGATACGCAGTATTTT. Translated, it gives CASSVASTSLVTDTQYF.

This clonotype has ten or more counts. This sequence joins TRBV19 and TRBJ2-7, with a tentative D call TRBD2 (6 bases). The V gene lost 7 bases and the J gene lost 2 bases, with 18 bases spanning the gap. CDR1 is LNHDA and CDR2 is SQIVND in the germline V gene (reference sequence). There are 15 residues in the CDR3. In nucleotides, the CDR3 is TGTGCCAGTAAAGCTCAGAGGGACTCCGCCTACGAGCAGTACTTC. This sequence encodes CASKAQRDSAYEQYF.

This clonotype was counted ten times or more. The rearrangement links TRBV15 to TRBJ2-2, with a weak D call TRBD1 (5 bases). This CDR3 region has 15 residues. The V and J ends lost 0 bases and 2 bases respectively, with 7 bases between them. CDR1 and CDR2 (germline): LNHNV, YYDKDF (reference sequence). The CDR3 spells CATSRDWTNTGELFF. CDR3 bases: TGTGCCACCAGCAGAGATTGGACAAACACCGGGGAGCTGTTTTTT.

This clonotype was recorded at least ten times. CDR3 nucleotides: TGTGCCTGGAGTCGACAGGGAAACACCATATATTTT. Translation: CAWSRQGNTIYF. The chain is built from TRBV30 and TRBJ1-3, with D possibly matching TRBD1 (5 bases). This CDR3 contains 12 residues. Looked up from germline, CDR1 is GTSNPN and CDR2 is SVGIG (reference sequence). Trimming shortened V by 2 bases and J by 4 bases, and 6 bases separated the two germline ends.

This clonotype has a handful of counts. The chain carries TRBV11-2 and TRBJ1-4, with a possible D match to TRBD1 (5 bases). The CDR3 is 15 residues long. The germline CDR1 and CDR2 sequences are SGHAT and FQNNGV. V gave up 2 bases and J gave up 8 bases, with 15 bases separating them. The chain's CDR3 is CASSLRDPPPEKLFF. The CDR3 nucleotides read TGTGCCAGCAGCTTAAGGGACCCACCCCCCGAAAAACTGTTTTTT.

This clonotype was seen ten or more times. The genes are TRBV29-1 and TRBJ1-3; a weak D match, TRBD1 (5 bases). CDR3 size: 13 residues. V was cut by 3 bases and J by 3 bases, with 9 bases left in between. CDR1 is SQVTM and CDR2 is ANQGSEA in the germline V gene. The CDR3 protein is CSVDEGLGNTIYF. The CDR3 DNA reads TGCAGCGTTGATGAGGGGCTTGGAAACACCATATATTTT. Full variable domain (rest looked up from reference TRBV29-1 and TRBJ1-3): SAVISQKPSRDICQRGTSLTIQCQVDSQVTMMFWYRQQPGQSLTLIATANQGSEATYESGFVIDKFPISRPNLTFSTLTVSNMSPEDSSIYLCSVDEGLGNTIYFGEGSWLTVV.

V usage is TRBV28 and J usage is TRBJ2-3, with D possibly being TRBD1 (6 bases). The CDR3 is 15 amino acids. In germline, CDR1 is MDHEN, CDR2 SYDVKM. The V gene lost 5 bases and the J gene lost 2 bases, with 14 bases spanning the gap. DNA for the CDR3: TGTGCCAGCAGTGAAACCGGGACACTCACAGATACGCAGTATTTT. This gives the protein CASSETGTLTDTQYF. Full variable domain (missing parts from reference TRBV28 and TRBJ2-3): DVKVTQSSRYLVKRTGEKVFLECVQDMDHENMFWYRQDPGLGLRLIYFSYDVKMKEKGDIPEGYSVSREKKERFSLILESASTNQTSMYLCASSETGTLTDTQYFGPGTRLTVL.

This clonotype was counted at least ten times. V usage is TRBV3-1 and J usage is TRBJ2-7, with a weak D call TRBD1 (6 bases). V was shortened by 4 bases and J by 4 bases, with 14 bases between the two germline ends. Germline CDR1 reads LGHDT; CDR2 reads YNNKEL (reference sequence). The CDR3 is 14 amino acids. DNA for the CDR3: TGTGCCAGCAGCCCTTCGGTCAGGGGATACGAGCAGTACTTC. It specifies CASSPSVRGYEQYF.

There are many counts of this clonotype. The chain employs TRBV5-4 and TRBJ1-2, with a tentative D call TRBD1 (6 bases). This CDR3 contains 15 residues. Trimming stripped 2 bases from V and 8 bases from J, with 19 bases between. CDR1 is SGHNT, CDR2 YYREEE, per germline (reference sequence). The CDR3 is CASSLDRRGTKGYTF. In nucleotides, the CDR3 is TGTGCCAGCAGCTTAGACAGGAGGGGAACCAAGGGCTACACCTTC.

This clonotype was counted at least ten times. The rearrangement joins TRBV7-2 to TRBJ2-7; 7 nucleotides line up with TRBD2. Per germline, CDR1 SGHTA and CDR2 FQGNSA. V lost 4 bases to trimming and J lost 0 bases; unmatched junction nucleotides: 12. The CDR3 spans 17 residues. CDR3 DNA sequence: TGTGCCAGCAGCTGGGGGGGTCCGGGTAGGAGCTCCTACGAGCAGTACTTC. Its protein product is CASSWGGPGRSSYEQYF. Full variable domain (rest looked up from reference TRBV7-2 and TRBJ2-7): GAGVSQSPSNKVTEKGKDVELRCDPISGHTALYWYRQSLGQGLEFLIYFQGNSAPDKSGLPSDRFSAERTGGSVSTLTIQRTQQEDSAVYLCASSWGGPGRSSYEQYFGPGTRLTVT.

There are many counts of this clonotype. The rearrangement uses TRBV18 and TRBJ2-5; TRBD2 aligns across 7 bases. Trimming removed 5 bases from V and 2 bases from J; junction bases left unmatched: 11. This CDR3 comprises 16 residues. Germline V gives CDR1 KGHSH, CDR2 LQKENI. CDR3 residues: CASSTLRASGQETQYF. The CDR3 DNA reads as TGTGCCAGCTCAACCTTACGGGCTAGCGGTCAAGAGACCCAGTACTTC.

The sample holds many counts of this clonotype. The rearrangement joins TRBV5-6 to TRBJ2-4; D is unclear. The CDR3 runs to 15 residues. Germline V lookup: CDR1 SGHDT, CDR2 YYEEEE. V was clipped by 1 base and J by 4 bases, with 12 bases between them. The CDR3: CASSLTQTIKNIQYF. The CDR3 bases are TGTGCCAGCAGCTTGACACAGACGATAAAAAACATTCAGTACTTC.

This clonotype was observed many times. The chain links TRBV29-1 to TRBJ2-7; D possibly uses TRBD1 or TRBD2 (6 bases each). This CDR3 has 13 residues. Germline V gene data show CDR1 as SQVTM and CDR2 as ANQGSEA. Trimming left V 4 bases short and J 7 bases short, with 17 bases between. The CDR3 coding sequence is TGCAGCGTTGCTGGAGGGGGGATGGGGGAGCAGTACTTC. Amino acids: CSVAGGGMGEQYF.

In this sample, this clonotype turned up many times. This rearrangement joins TRBV7-2 to TRBJ2-3, with 7 bases matching TRBD2. Germline V gene lookup returns CDR1 SGHTA and CDR2 FQGNSA. This CDR3 spans 13 amino acids. V lost 7 bases and J lost 11; bases outside the gene matches: 12. CDR3 sequence reads: CASKSGTTVWQYF. DNA of the CDR3: TGTGCCAGCAAGTCCGGGACTACCGTATGGCAGTATTTT.

This clonotype appeared many times. The rearrangement joins TRBV7-8 to TRBJ2-3; D is unclear. V shed 5 bases and J shed 0 bases, with 24 bases lying between them. This CDR3 contains 19 residues. Germline V gene lookup returns CDR1 SGHVS and CDR2 FQNEAQ. CDR3: CASSPPGQLSSISTDTQYF. The CDR3 region has the DNA TGTGCCAGCAGCCCTCCGGGTCAACTCTCCTCTATTAGCACAGATACGCAGTATTTT.

This clonotype was detected many times. The chain combines TRBV4-1 with TRBJ2-7; 9 nucleotides match TRBD1. The CDR3 contains 13 residues. Losses at the gene ends were 3 bases for V and 5 bases for J; bases not matched to a gene: 2. CDR1 MGHRA and CDR2 YSYEKL come from the germline V gene. The CDR3 bases are TGCGCCAGCAGCCAGACAGGGGGGAACGAGCAGTACTTC. It encodes CASSQTGGNEQYF.

This clonotype was recorded at least ten times. V usage is TRBV20-1 and J usage is TRBJ2-3; a possible D gene is TRBD2 (7 bases). There are 11 residues in the CDR3. The germline V gene has CDR1 DFQATT and CDR2 SNEGSKA (reference sequence). The CDR3 loop reads CSAGAADTQYF. As DNA, the CDR3 is TGCAGCGCGGGGGCAGCAGATACGCAGTATTTT.

In its sample, this clonotype was seen many times. J is TRBJ1-6 and V is TRBV7-2; D gene uncertain. Germline CDR1 SGHTA, CDR2 FQGNSA. CDR3 size: 15 residues. Trimming removed 1 base at V and 9 bases at J, with 13 bases between. CDR3 residues: CASSLGGESRSPLHF. CDR3 DNA sequence: TGTGCCAGCAGCTTAGGAGGAGAATCGCGTTCACCCCTCCACTTT.